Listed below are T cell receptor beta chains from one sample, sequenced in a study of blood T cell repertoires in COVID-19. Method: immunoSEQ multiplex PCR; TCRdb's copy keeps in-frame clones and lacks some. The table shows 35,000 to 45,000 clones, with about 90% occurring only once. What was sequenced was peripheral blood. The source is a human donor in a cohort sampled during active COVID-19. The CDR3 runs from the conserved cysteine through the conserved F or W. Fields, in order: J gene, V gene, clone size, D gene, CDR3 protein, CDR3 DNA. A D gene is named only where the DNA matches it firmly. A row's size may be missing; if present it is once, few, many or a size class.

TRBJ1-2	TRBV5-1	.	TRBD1	CASSNSRTGSYGYTF	TGCGCCAGCAGCAACTCTCGGACAGGGAGTTATGGCTACACCTTC
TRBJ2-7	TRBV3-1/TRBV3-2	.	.	CASSQGGYEQYF	TGTGCCAGCAGCCAAGGAGGGTACGAGCAGTACTTC
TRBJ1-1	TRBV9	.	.	CASSVGAYTEAFF	TGTGCCAGCAGCGTAGGAGCATACACTGAAGCTTTCTTT
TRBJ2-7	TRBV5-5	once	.	CASSLVWPQSYEQYF	TGTGCCAGCAGCTTGGTTTGGCCCCAGTCCTACGAGCAGTACTTC
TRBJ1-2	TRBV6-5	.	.	CASSLGRVGLYGYTF	TGTGCCAGCAGTTTGGGTAGGGTGGGGCTCTATGGCTACACCTTC
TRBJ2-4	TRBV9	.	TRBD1	CASSVGSGQGAKNIQYF	TGTGCCAGCAGCGTAGGATCGGGACAGGGCGCCAAAAACATTCAGTACTTC
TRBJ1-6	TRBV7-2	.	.	CASSSVRGSPLHF	TGTGCCAGCAGCTCCGTGCGGGGTTCACCCCTCCACTTT
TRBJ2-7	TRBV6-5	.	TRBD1	CASARQGVGYEQYF	TGTGCCAGCGCGCGGCAGGGGGTAGGATACGAGCAGTACTTC
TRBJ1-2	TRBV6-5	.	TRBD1	CASSLIGGAGYGYTF	TGTGCCAGCAGTTTAATAGGGGGCGCGGGGTATGGCTACACCTTC
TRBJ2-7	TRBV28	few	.	CASSPQSYEQYF	TGTGCCAGCAGTCCCCAGTCCTACGAGCAGTACTTC